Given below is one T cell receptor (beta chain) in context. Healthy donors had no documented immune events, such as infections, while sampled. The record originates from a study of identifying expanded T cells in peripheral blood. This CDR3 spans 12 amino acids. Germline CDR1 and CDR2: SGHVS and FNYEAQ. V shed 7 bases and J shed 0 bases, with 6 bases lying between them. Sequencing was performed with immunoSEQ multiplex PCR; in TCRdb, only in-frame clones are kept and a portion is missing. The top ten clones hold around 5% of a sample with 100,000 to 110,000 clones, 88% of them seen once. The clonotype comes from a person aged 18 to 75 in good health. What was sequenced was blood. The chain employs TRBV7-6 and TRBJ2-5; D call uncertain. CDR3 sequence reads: CASTKDQETQYF. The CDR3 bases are TGTGCCAGCACAAAGGACCAAGAGACCCAGTACTTC.